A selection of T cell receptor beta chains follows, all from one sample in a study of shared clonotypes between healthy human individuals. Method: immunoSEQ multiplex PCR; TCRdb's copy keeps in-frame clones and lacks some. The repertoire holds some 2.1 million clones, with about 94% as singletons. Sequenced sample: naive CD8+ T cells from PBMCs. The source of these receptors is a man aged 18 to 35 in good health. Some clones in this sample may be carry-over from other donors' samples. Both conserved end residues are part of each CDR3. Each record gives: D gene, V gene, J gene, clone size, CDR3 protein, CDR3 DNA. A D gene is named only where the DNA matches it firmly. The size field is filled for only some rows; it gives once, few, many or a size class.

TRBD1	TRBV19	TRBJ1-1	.	CASSMDREGGTEAFF	TGTGCCAGTAGTATGGACAGGGAGGGAGGGACTGAAGCTTTCTTT
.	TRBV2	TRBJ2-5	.	CASSEGLSHRETQYF	TGTGCCAGCAGCGAGGGACTTTCTCATCGCGAGACCCAGTACTTC
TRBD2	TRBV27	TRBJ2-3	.	CASSPNPLAGGTDTQYF	TGTGCCAGCAGTCCGAACCCACTAGCGGGTGGCACAGATACGCAGTATTTT
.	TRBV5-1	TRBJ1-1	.	CASSPKGGRTEAFF	TGCGCCAGCAGCCCAAAAGGGGGGCGAACTGAAGCTTTCTTT
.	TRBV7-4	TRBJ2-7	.	CARVGFYEQYF	TGTGCCAGGGTGGGTTTTTACGAGCAGTACTTC
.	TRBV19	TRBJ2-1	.	CASSIALEQFF	TGTGCCAGTAGTATAGCCCTTGAGCAGTTCTTC
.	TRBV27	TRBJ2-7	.	CASISLGPRGSYEQYF	TGTGCCAGCATATCCCTGGGGCCCCGGGGGTCCTACGAGCAGTACTTC
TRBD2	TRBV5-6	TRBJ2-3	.	CASSSAGELDTQYF	TGTGCCAGCAGCTCAGCGGGAGAATTAGATACGCAGTATTTT
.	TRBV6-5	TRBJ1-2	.	CASSPQAGYGYTF	TGTGCCAGCAGTCCCCAAGCCGGCTATGGCTACACCTTC
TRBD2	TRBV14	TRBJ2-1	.	CASSQSLAGGPGKFF	TGTGCCAGCAGCCAATCCCTAGCGGGAGGCCCTGGGAAGTTCTTC
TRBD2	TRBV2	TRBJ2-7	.	CASRGRAGDNEQYF	TGTGCCAGCAGAGGGAGAGCGGGAGATAACGAGCAGTACTTC
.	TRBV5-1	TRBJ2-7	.	CASSYRRDSFTYEQYF	TGCGCCAGCAGCTATCGGCGGGACAGCTTCACCTACGAGCAGTACTTC
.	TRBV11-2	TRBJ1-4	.	CASSQGHSNEKLFF	TGTGCCAGCAGCCAGGGGCATTCTAATGAAAAACTGTTTTTT
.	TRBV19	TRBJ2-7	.	CASSMLLNSYEQYF	TGTGCCAGTAGTATGCTCCTTAACTCCTACGAGCAGTACTTC
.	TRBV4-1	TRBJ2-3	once	CASSRQRSTDTQYF	TGCGCCAGCAGCCGGCAGCGGAGCACAGATACGCAGTATTTT
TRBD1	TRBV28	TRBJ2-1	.	CAIAQEGQGAWEQFF	TGTGCCATAGCCCAGGAGGGACAGGGGGCTTGGGAGCAGTTCTTC
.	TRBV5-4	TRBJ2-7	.	CASSLVGSYEQYF	TGTGCCAGCAGCTTGGTAGGGAGTTACGAGCAGTACTTC
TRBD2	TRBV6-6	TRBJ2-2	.	CASSLAGGGHGELFF	TGTGCCAGCAGCTTAGCGGGAGGGGGGCACGGGGAGCTGTTTTTT
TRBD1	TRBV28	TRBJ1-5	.	CASSLEGQGIEQPQHF	TGTGCCAGCAGTTTAGAGGGACAGGGGATCGAACAGCCCCAGCATTTT
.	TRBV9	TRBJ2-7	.	CASSDGPGSSREQYF	TGTGCCAGCAGCGACGGGCCAGGATCCTCTCGCGAGCAGTACTTC
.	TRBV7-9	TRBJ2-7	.	CASSAGEGAFYEQYF	TGTGCCAGCAGCGCTGGGGAGGGGGCGTTTTACGAGCAGTACTTC
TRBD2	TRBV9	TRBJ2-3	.	CASSATSEQDTQYF	TGTGCCAGCAGCGCGACTAGCGAGCAAGATACGCAGTATTTT
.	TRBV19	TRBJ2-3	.	CASEGGTDTQYF	TGTGCCAGTGAAGGCGGCACAGATACGCAGTATTTT
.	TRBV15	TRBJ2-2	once	CATIPAASLGTGELFF	TGTGCCACCATCCCCGCGGCAAGCCTCGGCACCGGGGAGCTGTTTTTT
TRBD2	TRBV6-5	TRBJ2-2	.	CASSYVAGVGTGELFF	TGTGCCAGCAGTTACGTGGCGGGAGTCGGCACCGGGGAGCTGTTTTTT
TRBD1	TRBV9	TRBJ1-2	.	CASSGQTQGGGNGYTF	TGTGCCAGCAGCGGACAAACACAGGGGGGAGGGAATGGCTACACCTTC
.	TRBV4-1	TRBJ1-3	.	CASSQVVKTERNTIYF	TGCGCCAGCAGCCAAGTCGTAAAGACGGAAAGAAACACCATATATTTT
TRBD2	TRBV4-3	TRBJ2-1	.	CASSQDPAGGTYNEQFF	TGCGCCAGCAGCCAAGATCCAGCGGGAGGGACTTACAATGAGCAGTTCTTC
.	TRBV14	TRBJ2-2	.	CASSQDQGDTGELFF	TGTGCCAGCAGCCAAGACCAGGGAGACACCGGGGAGCTGTTTTTT
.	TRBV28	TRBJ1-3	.	CASSWRDSGNTIYF	TGTGCCAGCAGTTGGCGAGACTCTGGAAACACCATATATTTT
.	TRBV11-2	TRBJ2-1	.	CASSLGLVGSYNEQFF	TGTGCCAGCAGCTTAGGTCTAGTGGGATCCTACAATGAGCAGTTCTTC
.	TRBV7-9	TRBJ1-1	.	CASSLGAGTEAFF	TGTGCCAGCAGCCTCGGAGCGGGCACTGAAGCTTTCTTT
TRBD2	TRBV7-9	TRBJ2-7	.	CASSLGGLAVEQYF	TGTGCCAGCAGCTTGGGTGGACTAGCTGTCGAGCAGTACTTC
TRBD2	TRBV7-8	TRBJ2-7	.	CASSLAGGSQEQYF	TGTGCCAGCAGCCTAGCGGGAGGATCACAGGAGCAGTACTTC
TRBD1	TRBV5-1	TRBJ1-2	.	CASSLTGEDGYTF	TGCGCCAGCAGCTTGACAGGGGAGGATGGCTACACCTTC
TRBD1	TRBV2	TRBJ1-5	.	CASSNDRGAAQPQHF	TGTGCCAGCAGTAATGACAGGGGGGCGGCTCAGCCCCAGCATTTT
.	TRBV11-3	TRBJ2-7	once	CASSLVLQSCSYEQYF	TGTGCCAGCAGCTTAGTTCTCCAGTCCTGCTCCTACGAGCAGTACTTC
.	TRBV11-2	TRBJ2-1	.	CASSWTGTTSYNEQFF	TGTGCCAGCAGCTGGACCGGGACAACCTCCTACAATGAGCAGTTCTTC
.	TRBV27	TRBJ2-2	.	CASSLQHTGELFF	TGTGCCAGCAGCCTCCAGCACACCGGGGAGCTGTTTTTT
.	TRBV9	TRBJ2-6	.	CASGSFGANVLTF	TGTGCCAGTGGTTCGTTCGGGGCCAACGTCCTGACTTTC
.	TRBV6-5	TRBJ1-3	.	CASSYRASRGNTIYF	TGTGCCAGCAGTTACAGGGCAAGTCGTGGAAACACCATATATTTT